Shown below are 16 T cell receptor beta chains from a single sample sequenced in a study of cytomegalovirus exposure and HLA in healthy donors. The study ran its PCR with 60 Vbeta and 13 Jbeta primers. Profiling relied on immunoSEQ multiplex PCR, and the TCRdb table lists in-frame clones only, not all of them. The table records under 150,000 clones, approximately 80% of them present only once. The sequencing sample was made of PBMCs. These receptor sequences come from a woman aged 45-60 years in good health and CMV-seropositive.

This clone was detected only a few times. The J gene is TRBJ1-2, the V gene TRBV7-3, with D unclear. CDR3 length: 12 amino acids. Germline values: CDR1 SGHTA, CDR2 FQGTGA. The germline V and J ends were trimmed by 8 bases and 8 bases, with 15 bases remaining between them. In DNA form, the CDR3 reads TGTGCCAGCCAAGCCGCAGGAGGCGGCTACACCTTC. Translation: CASQAAGGGYTF.

CDR3 amino acids: CASSHGQGPQEQYF. CDR3 DNA sequence: TGTGCCAGCAGTCATGGACAGGGGCCGCAAGAGCAGTACTTC. This sequence joins TRBV27 and TRBJ2-7, with 9 bases that match TRBD1. V lost 5 bases, J lost 7 bases, and 9 bases stayed unmatched. The germline V gene has CDR1 MNHEY and CDR2 SMNVEV (reference sequence). The CDR3 sequence is 14 residues long.

The chain links TRBV19 to TRBJ2-1; D perhaps matches TRBD2 (5 bases). The germline V and J ends were trimmed by 2 bases and 8 bases, with 13 bases remaining between them. From germline, CDR1 is LNHDA and CDR2 SQIVND (reference sequence). The CDR3 length is 14 residues. CDR3 sequence: CASSIRAGGDEQFF. CDR3 DNA sequence: TGTGCCAGTAGTATAAGGGCGGGTGGGGATGAGCAGTTCTTC. Full variable domain (remainder filled in from reference TRBV19 and TRBJ2-1): DGGITQSPKYLFRKEGQNVTLSCEQNLNHDAMYWYRQDPGQGLRLIYYSQIVNDFQKGDIAEGYSVSREKKESFPLTVTSAQKNPTAFYLCASSIRAGGDEQFFGPGTRLTVL.

This chain connects TRBV7-3 to TRBJ2-4; 10 bases fit TRBD1. With 5 bases clipped from V and 1 base from J, the junction kept 11 bases outside the gene matches. Germline V lookup: CDR1 SGHTA, CDR2 FQGTGA. The CDR3 spans 18 residues. The CDR3 bases are TGTGCCAGCAGCCCGTCCGTGACAGGGGGCTTCGCCAAAAACATTCAGTACTTC. The encoded protein is CASSPSVTGGFAKNIQYF.

V and J are TRBV9 and TRBJ1-1, with D possibly matching TRBD1 (5 bases). Germline CDR1 and CDR2: SGDLS and YYNGEE. The CDR3 contains 16 residues. V dropped 0 bases and J dropped 0 bases, with 12 bases sitting between them. As DNA, the CDR3 is TGTGCCAGCAGCGTAGAGGGCGGGGGATTGAACACTGAAGCTTTCTTT. Its translation: CASSVEGGGLNTEAFF.

Concerning this clone: The junction shows a germline mismatch at one end, possibly a read error. The same CDR3 can be traced to other DNA sequences in this sample. The rearrangement joins TRBV13 to TRBJ1-6; no clear D gene. Germline V gene data show CDR1 as PRHDT and CDR2 as FYEKMQ (reference sequence). The CDR3 runs 19 residues. CDR3 nucleotide sequence: TGTGCCAGCAGCGGAGGACCCGCCGGTTCTAGCTCCTATAATTCGCCCCTCCACTTT. This gives the protein CASSGGPAGSSSYNSPLHF.

CDR3 in amino acids: CASSPRQGALTGELFF. The CDR3 region has the DNA TGTGCCAGCTCACCACGACAGGGGGCGCTGACCGGGGAGCTGTTTTTT. This chain joins TRBV18 and TRBJ2-2; 10 nucleotides match TRBD1. The junction had 4 bases not matched to a gene; V was cut back by 1 base and J by 5 bases. This CDR3 contains 16 residues. The V gene's germline CDR1 is KGHSH and CDR2 LQKENI.

This rearrangement joins TRBV6-1 to TRBJ1-2, with 8 nucleotides matching TRBD1. Trimming took 1 base from V and 8 from J; bases not matched to a gene: 6. Germline V gene data show CDR1 as MNHNS and CDR2 as SASEGT. The CDR3 covers 14 residues. The CDR3 nucleotides read TGTGCCAGCAGTGAAGGACCCTCAGGGGGCGGCTACACCTTC. Encoded protein: CASSEGPSGGGYTF.

The chain joins TRBV25-1 to TRBJ2-7, with 7 bases matching TRBD1. Germline V lookup: CDR1 MGHDK, CDR2 SYGVNS. The CDR3 runs to 14 residues. The junction had 4 bases not matched to a gene; V was cut back by 3 bases and J by 2 bases. Written as DNA, the CDR3 is TGTGCCAGCAGTGATGGGACAGTCACCTACGAGCAGTACTTC. The encoded protein is CASSDGTVTYEQYF.

The chain joins TRBV28 to TRBJ2-3; the match to TRBD1 covers 8 bases. The CDR3 totals 16 residues. CDR1 and CDR2 from the germline V gene are MDHEN and SYDVKM. The V and J ends lost 6 bases and 1 base, in that order; junction bases with no gene match: 9. CDR3 in DNA: TGTGCCAGCAGACGAAACAGGGGGTCGGGCACAGATACGCAGTATTTT. It specifies CASRRNRGSGTDTQYF.

V and J are TRBV2 and TRBJ1-3; 7 bases line up with TRBD1. V trimming: 6 bases; J trimming: 9 bases; junction bases outside the gene matches: 11. The CDR3 spans 14 residues. The germline CDR1 and CDR2 sequences are SNHLY and FYNNEI. CDR3 sequence: CASSEDRSLGTIYF. CDR3 nucleotides: TGTGCCAGCAGCGAGGACAGGTCACTTGGCACCATATATTTT.

This clone was counted a single time. The rearrangement uses TRBV19 and TRBJ2-7; TRBD1 agrees at 9 bases. The junction had 7 bases not matched to a gene; V was cut back by 5 bases and J by 2 bases. CDR1 LNHDA and CDR2 SQIVND come from the germline V gene (reference sequence). The CDR3 length is 15 residues. As DNA, the CDR3 is TGTGCCAGTAGTTGGACCGGGACAGGGCCCTACGAGCAGTACTTC. Translation gives CASSWTGTGPYEQYF.

The V call is TRBV7-2, the J call TRBJ2-7; D not certain. Germline values: CDR1 SGHTA, CDR2 FQGNSA. The CDR3 totals 11 residues. Trimming stripped 5 bases from V and 4 bases from J, with 6 bases between. CDR3 nucleotides: TGTGCCAGCAGCCCTGAGTACGAGCAGTACTTC. This gives the protein CASSPEYEQYF.

This sequence joins TRBV5-1 and TRBJ2-1, with unresolved D. Deletions cut 4 bases from V and 7 bases from J, with 15 bases between. Germline values: CDR1 SGHRS, CDR2 YFSETQ. The CDR3 totals 14 residues. In DNA form, the CDR3 reads TGCGCCAGCAGCGCCGCGCTTGAGAATAATGAGCAGTTCTTC. Its translation is CASSAALENNEQFF.

This sequence joins TRBV2 and TRBJ1-1; a possible D gene is TRBD1 (5 bases). The germline CDR1 and CDR2 sequences are SNHLY and FYNNEI. This CDR3 is built from 12 residues. V was pared by 10 bases and J by 1 base, with 10 bases between. The CDR3 sequence: CATTTANTEAFF. The CDR3 coding sequence is TGTGCCACCACGACAGCGAACACTGAAGCTTTCTTT.

The chain employs TRBV9 and TRBJ2-2; 7 nucleotides agree with TRBD2. Germline V lookup: CDR1 SGDLS, CDR2 YYNGEE. This CDR3 has 17 amino acids. Germline trimming cut 3 bases from V and 2 bases from J; bases unmatched to any gene: 10. Here the CDR3 DNA reads TGTGCCAGCAGCGAAACGCCCGGGACTACAAACACCGGGGAGCTGTTTTTT. It encodes CASSETPGTTNTGELFF.